These T cell receptor beta chains were read from a single sample in a study of blood T cells in healthy people across ages. TCRdb re-called the 5' RACE reads through MiXCR, storing one row per CDR3 protein. The sample includes approximately 800,000 distinct CDR3 sequences, around two thirds of them seen just once. Sequencing was performed on blood. The receptors originated from a man younger than 45 in good health. Each CDR3 is given with its conserved first and last residue. The D gene is left open where the match is weak. Only some rows state a clone size, as once, few, many or a class for expanded clones.

j_gene: TRBJ2-3; abundance: -; v_gene: TRBV9; d_gene: -; CDR3aa: CASSVTGANTDTQYF; CDR3nt: TGTGCCAGCAGCGTGACGGGGGCTAACACAGATACGCAGTATTTT
j_gene: TRBJ2-7; abundance: -; v_gene: TRBV5-1; d_gene: -; CDR3aa: CASRPAPQAAYEQYF; CDR3nt: TGCGCCAGCAGGCCGGCCCCGCAGGCCGCCTACGAGCAGTACTTC
j_gene: TRBJ1-4; abundance: -; v_gene: TRBV28; d_gene: -; CDR3aa: CASRGGPGANEKLFF; CDR3nt: TGTGCCAGCAGGGGAGGGCCTGGGGCTAATGAAAAACTGTTTTTT
j_gene: TRBJ2-7; abundance: few; v_gene: TRBV4-2; d_gene: -; CDR3aa: CASSQVLVGTTDYEQYF; CDR3nt: TGTGCCAGCAGCCAAGTTCTTGTTGGGACAACCGACTACGAGCAGTACTTC
j_gene: TRBJ1-6; abundance: -; v_gene: TRBV12-3/TRBV12-4; d_gene: -; CDR3aa: CASSSQGAYNSPLHF; CDR3nt: TGTGCCAGCAGTTCTCAGGGTGCCTATAATTCACCCCTCCACTTT
j_gene: TRBJ2-5; abundance: once; v_gene: TRBV7-2; d_gene: TRBD2; CDR3aa: CAGTSGGQETQYF; CDR3nt: TGTGCCGGGACTAGCGGGGGCCAAGAGACCCAGTACTTC
j_gene: TRBJ1-1; abundance: -; v_gene: TRBV29-1; d_gene: TRBD1; CDR3aa: CSVPADRGGEAFF; CDR3nt: TGCAGCGTCCCGGCCGACAGGGGTGGTGAAGCTTTCTTT
j_gene: TRBJ2-3; abundance: -; v_gene: TRBV6-1; d_gene: -; CDR3aa: CASSEPGGTDTQYF; CDR3nt: TGTGCCAGCAGTGAACCGGGGGGCACAGATACGCAGTATTTT
j_gene: TRBJ2-4; abundance: -; v_gene: TRBV7-3; d_gene: TRBD1; CDR3aa: CASSLTGGAAKNIQYF; CDR3nt: TGTGCCAGCAGCCTAACAGGGGGCGCAGCCAAAAACATTCAGTACTTC
j_gene: TRBJ1-2; abundance: many; v_gene: TRBV29-1; d_gene: -; CDR3aa: CITRTSNYGYTF; CDR3nt: TGCATCACCAGGACATCTAACTATGGCTACACCTTC
j_gene: TRBJ2-1; abundance: -; v_gene: TRBV12-3/TRBV12-4; d_gene: TRBD1; CDR3aa: CASSRDRYNNERFF; CDR3nt: TGTGCCAGCAGCCGGGACAGATATAACAATGAGCGGTTCTTC
j_gene: TRBJ1-2; abundance: -; v_gene: TRBV6-6; d_gene: TRBD1; CDR3aa: CASIGTGGDYGYTF; CDR3nt: TGTGCCAGCATTGGGACAGGGGGCGACTATGGCTACACCTTC
j_gene: TRBJ1-4; abundance: -; v_gene: TRBV24-1; d_gene: -; CDR3aa: CATSARGTNEKLFF; CDR3nt: TGTGCCACCAGTGCTCGAGGAACTAATGAAAAACTGTTTTTT
j_gene: TRBJ2-7; abundance: -; v_gene: TRBV20-1; d_gene: -; CDR3aa: CSARDKGARVPYEQYF; CDR3nt: TGCAGTGCTAGAGATAAAGGTGCCAGGGTCCCCTACGAGCAGTACTTC
j_gene: TRBJ2-5; abundance: -; v_gene: TRBV4-3; d_gene: TRBD1; CDR3aa: CASSQGEGGQETQYF; CDR3nt: TGCGCCAGCAGCCAAGGGGAAGGGGGCCAGGAGACCCAGTACTTC
j_gene: TRBJ1-4; abundance: -; v_gene: TRBV4-3; d_gene: -; CDR3aa: CASSQDWRGAGEKLFF; CDR3nt: TGCGCCAGCAGCCAAGATTGGCGGGGGGCAGGGGAAAAACTGTTTTTT
j_gene: TRBJ2-6; abundance: -; v_gene: TRBV6-1; d_gene: -; CDR3aa: CASTGAGTGANVLTF; CDR3nt: TGTGCCAGCACCGGAGCAGGGACTGGGGCCAACGTCCTGACTTTC
j_gene: TRBJ2-3; abundance: -; v_gene: TRBV27; d_gene: TRBD2; CDR3aa: CASSSGLAGGADTQYF; CDR3nt: TGTGCCAGCAGTTCCGGACTAGCGGGGGGGGCGGATACGCAGTATTTT
j_gene: TRBJ2-7; abundance: few; v_gene: TRBV6-2/TRBV6-3; d_gene: TRBD2; CDR3aa: CASSSGTGGVYEQYF; CDR3nt: TGTGCCAGCAGCTCCGGGACCGGGGGGGTCTACGAGCAGTACTTC
j_gene: TRBJ2-5; abundance: -; v_gene: TRBV19; d_gene: -; CDR3aa: CASSISRGQTQYF; CDR3nt: TGTGCCAGTAGTATAAGCAGGGGCCAGACCCAGTACTTC
j_gene: TRBJ1-2; abundance: -; v_gene: TRBV6-5; d_gene: TRBD1; CDR3aa: CASSVGTAIYGYTF; CDR3nt: TGTGCCAGCAGTGTCGGGACAGCGATCTATGGCTACACCTTC
j_gene: TRBJ2-3; abundance: -; v_gene: TRBV7-2; d_gene: TRBD2; CDR3aa: CASSRDYITETQYF; CDR3nt: TGTGCCAGCAGTCGGGACTACATCACAGAGACGCAGTATTTT
j_gene: TRBJ1-1; abundance: -; v_gene: TRBV15; d_gene: -; CDR3aa: CATSKRMNTEAFF; CDR3nt: TGTGCCACCAGCAAACGGATGAACACTGAAGCTTTCTTT
j_gene: TRBJ2-2; abundance: -; v_gene: TRBV6-5; d_gene: TRBD2; CDR3aa: CASSYLGREEGELFF; CDR3nt: TGTGCCAGCAGTTACCTCGGGAGGGAGGAAGGGGAGCTGTTTTTT
j_gene: TRBJ2-7; abundance: few; v_gene: TRBV9; d_gene: TRBD2; CDR3aa: CASGGGYEQYF; CDR3nt: TGTGCCAGCGGGGGGGGGTACGAGCAGTACTTC
j_gene: TRBJ2-4; abundance: -; v_gene: TRBV5-1; d_gene: TRBD2; CDR3aa: CASSETSGGAGGIQYF; CDR3nt: TGCGCCAGCAGCGAGACTAGCGGGGGGGCCGGAGGCATTCAGTACTTC
j_gene: TRBJ2-5; abundance: -; v_gene: TRBV4-2; d_gene: TRBD2; CDR3aa: CASSQGRGGRETQYF; CDR3nt: TGTGCCAGCAGCCAAGGCCGGGGGGGCAGGGAGACCCAGTACTTC
j_gene: TRBJ2-7; abundance: -; v_gene: TRBV18; d_gene: -; CDR3aa: CASSPISGAEQYF; CDR3nt: TGTGCCAGCTCACCCATTTCCGGTGCCGAGCAGTACTTC
j_gene: TRBJ2-3; abundance: few; v_gene: TRBV5-5; d_gene: -; CDR3aa: CASSLDGATDTQYF; CDR3nt: TGTGCCAGCAGCTTGGACGGGGCAACAGATACGCAGTATTTT
j_gene: TRBJ2-5; abundance: -; v_gene: TRBV4-3; d_gene: TRBD2; CDR3aa: CASSQPPGLAGRTKETQYF; CDR3nt: TGCGCCAGCAGCCAACCCCCGGGACTAGCGGGCCGAACGAAAGAGACCCAGTACTTC
j_gene: TRBJ2-3; abundance: -; v_gene: TRBV7-3; d_gene: -; CDR3aa: CASSLTPRADTQYF; CDR3nt: TGTGCCAGCAGCTTAACCCCTAGAGCCGATACGCAGTATTTT
j_gene: TRBJ2-5; abundance: -; v_gene: TRBV29-1; d_gene: -; CDR3aa: CSVRAEETQYF; CDR3nt: TGCAGCGTTCGGGCTGAAGAGACCCAGTACTTC
j_gene: TRBJ2-1; abundance: few; v_gene: TRBV15; d_gene: -; CDR3aa: CATSRRLDFSYNEQFF; CDR3nt: TGTGCCACCAGCAGACGATTGGACTTTTCCTACAATGAGCAGTTCTTC
j_gene: TRBJ2-6; abundance: -; v_gene: TRBV2; d_gene: -; CDR3aa: CASRKGDGANVLTF; CDR3nt: TGTGCCAGCAGGAAGGGGGACGGGGCCAACGTCCTGACTTTC
j_gene: TRBJ2-6; abundance: few; v_gene: TRBV7-6; d_gene: -; CDR3aa: CASSFSGQKSSGANVLTF; CDR3nt: TGTGCCAGCAGCTTTTCCGGACAGAAAAGCTCTGGGGCCAACGTCCTGACTTTC
j_gene: TRBJ2-7; abundance: few; v_gene: TRBV25-1; d_gene: -; CDR3aa: CASSEYPGAQYF; CDR3nt: TGTGCCAGCAGTGAATACCCTGGTGCCCAGTACTTC
j_gene: TRBJ2-1; abundance: few; v_gene: TRBV7-2; d_gene: -; CDR3aa: CASSPGGLYEQFF; CDR3nt: TGTGCCAGCAGCCCCGGGGGCCTCTACGAGCAGTTCTTC
j_gene: TRBJ2-3; abundance: -; v_gene: TRBV6-1; d_gene: TRBD1; CDR3aa: CASSGTGTGKFSDTQYF; CDR3nt: TGTGCCAGCAGTGGTACCGGGACAGGGAAATTTTCAGATACGCAGTATTTT
j_gene: TRBJ2-7; abundance: -; v_gene: TRBV28; d_gene: TRBD1; CDR3aa: CASSFHDRGEQYF; CDR3nt: TGTGCCAGCAGTTTCCATGACAGGGGCGAGCAGTACTTC
j_gene: TRBJ2-1; abundance: -; v_gene: TRBV10-3; d_gene: TRBD1; CDR3aa: CAISSSGTGDNEQFF; CDR3nt: TGTGCCATCAGTTCCTCCGGGACAGGGGACAATGAGCAGTTCTTC
j_gene: TRBJ2-7; abundance: few; v_gene: TRBV4-3; d_gene: TRBD2; CDR3aa: CASSQVPAGTPYEQYF; CDR3nt: TGCGCCAGCAGCCAAGTTCCAGCGGGGACCCCCTACGAGCAGTACTTC
j_gene: TRBJ2-3; abundance: once; v_gene: TRBV9; d_gene: TRBD2; CDR3aa: CASSAGGLGDTQYF; CDR3nt: TGTGCCAGCAGCGCGGGGGGGCTCGGAGATACGCAGTATTTT
j_gene: TRBJ2-2; abundance: -; v_gene: TRBV7-9; d_gene: -; CDR3aa: CASSTRDPPNTGELFF; CDR3nt: TGTGCCAGCAGCACCCGGGACCCCCCGAACACCGGGGAGCTGTTTTTT
j_gene: TRBJ1-2; abundance: -; v_gene: TRBV29-1; d_gene: -; CDR3aa: CSVVKSGGYTF; CDR3nt: TGCAGCGTTGTTAAGAGTGGTGGCTACACCTTC
j_gene: TRBJ2-5; abundance: -; v_gene: TRBV6-2/TRBV6-3; d_gene: -; CDR3aa: CASSYSITVIGETQYF; CDR3nt: TGTGCCAGCAGTTACTCGATTACAGTCATTGGGGAGACCCAGTACTTC
j_gene: TRBJ2-7; abundance: few; v_gene: TRBV28; d_gene: -; CDR3aa: CASSLSSRGGEQYF; CDR3nt: TGTGCCAGCAGTTTATCGTCCAGGGGAGGCGAGCAGTACTTC
j_gene: TRBJ2-7; abundance: -; v_gene: TRBV25-1; d_gene: -; CDR3aa: CASSESGIYEQYF; CDR3nt: TGTGCCAGCAGTGAATCAGGGATCTACGAGCAGTACTTC
j_gene: TRBJ2-1; abundance: few; v_gene: TRBV6-5; d_gene: -; CDR3aa: CASTPGWQGIHNEQFF; CDR3nt: TGTGCCAGCACCCCGGGATGGCAGGGTATACACAATGAGCAGTTCTTC
j_gene: TRBJ2-1; abundance: -; v_gene: TRBV6-2/TRBV6-3; d_gene: -; CDR3aa: CASTTGSGSYNEQFF; CDR3nt: TGTGCCAGCACCACGGGGTCAGGCTCCTACAATGAGCAGTTCTTC
j_gene: TRBJ2-7; abundance: -; v_gene: TRBV6-1; d_gene: TRBD1; CDR3aa: CASSEAGTAAYEQYF; CDR3nt: TGTGCCAGCAGTGAAGCGGGGACAGCGGCTTACGAGCAGTACTTC
j_gene: TRBJ2-4; abundance: -; v_gene: TRBV7-9; d_gene: -; CDR3aa: CASSESAGEQYF; CDR3nt: TGTGCCAGCAGCGAGTCCGCCGGAGAGCAGTACTTC
j_gene: TRBJ2-1; abundance: few; v_gene: TRBV7-8; d_gene: TRBD1; CDR3aa: CASSRGTGPYNEQFF; CDR3nt: TGTGCCAGCAGCCGCGGGACAGGACCATACAATGAGCAGTTCTTC
j_gene: TRBJ1-2; abundance: -; v_gene: TRBV29-1; d_gene: -; CDR3aa: CSVEYGQYYGYTF; CDR3nt: TGCAGCGTTGAGTATGGGCAGTACTATGGCTACACCTTC
j_gene: TRBJ2-5; abundance: -; v_gene: TRBV5-1; d_gene: TRBD1; CDR3aa: CASSIPTGAQETQYF; CDR3nt: TGCGCCAGCAGCATACCGACAGGGGCGCAAGAGACCCAGTACTTC
j_gene: TRBJ2-1; abundance: -; v_gene: TRBV29-1; d_gene: TRBD2; CDR3aa: CSGGLAGEAYNEQFF; CDR3nt: TGCAGCGGCGGACTAGCGGGGGAGGCCTACAATGAGCAGTTCTTC
j_gene: TRBJ2-7; abundance: few; v_gene: TRBV21-1; d_gene: -; CDR3aa: CASPLMGPRRVEQYF; CDR3nt: TGTGCCAGCCCCCTTATGGGGCCACGCAGGGTCGAGCAGTACTTC